Presented here are 18 T cell receptor beta chains from one specimen sequenced in a study of cytotoxic CD8 clonotypes in ibrutinib-treated CLL. The method was immunoSEQ multiplex PCR; TCRdb's version includes in-frame clones alone and lacks a portion of them. The sample gives 200,000 to 250,000 clones, 70% of which show up once; about 6.4% is in the top ten. The material was PBMCs, obtained after 12 months of ibrutinib treatment. These receptors were taken from a human donor with chronic lymphocytic leukemia.

The rearrangement links TRBV6-5 to TRBJ1-3; D call uncertain. The CDR3 has 16 amino acids. Germline CDR1 is MNHEY and CDR2 is SVGAGI. V was cut by 0 bases and J by 0 bases, with 9 bases left in between. CDR3 DNA sequence: TGTGCCAGCAGTTACTCCGGCCAGATCTCTGGAAACACCATATATTTT. This codes for CASSYSGQISGNTIYF.

The J gene is TRBJ2-7, the V gene TRBV7-8; D possibly corresponds to TRBD2 (6 bases). The germline CDR1 and CDR2 sequences are SGHVS and FQNEAQ. The CDR3 extends over 15 amino acids. Deletions cut 5 bases from V and 2 bases from J, with 16 bases between. Written as DNA, the CDR3 is TGTGCCAGCAGCGTTACCGGGACGGGAGCCTACGAGCAGTACTTC. Translated: CASSVTGTGAYEQYF.

This chain uses TRBV2 with TRBJ2-5; D not resolved. Germline V gives CDR1 SNHLY, CDR2 FYNNEI. V gave up 5 bases and J gave up 0 bases, with 4 bases separating them. The CDR3 length is 12 residues. Written as DNA, the CDR3 is TGTGCCAGCAGTCCGTACCAAGAGACCCAGTACTTC. This gives the protein CASSPYQETQYF. Full variable domain (remainder filled in from reference TRBV2 and TRBJ2-5): EPEVTQTPSHQVTQMGQEVILRCVPISNHLYFYWYRQILGQKVEFLVSFYNNEISEKSEIFDDQFSVERPDGSNFTLKIRSTKLEDSAMYFCASSPYQETQYFGPGTRLLVL.

The chain has TRBV5-4 and TRBJ1-4, with TRBD1 identical over 10 bases. From germline, CDR1 is SGHNT and CDR2 YYREEE (reference sequence). V lost 4 bases, J lost 5 bases, and 2 bases stayed unmatched. The CDR3 has 14 residues. The CDR3: CASSRDRGNEKLFF. The CDR3 bases are TGTGCCAGCAGCCGGGACAGGGGAAATGAAAAACTGTTTTTT. Variable domain in full (rest from reference TRBV5-4 and TRBJ1-4): ETGVTQSPTHLIKTRGQQVTLRCSSQSGHNTVSWYQQALGQGPQFIFQYYREEENGRGNFPPRFSGLQFPNYSSELNVNALELDDSALYLCASSRDRGNEKLFFGSGTQLSVL.

The rearrangement uses TRBV28 and TRBJ1-2; D gene uncertain. The CDR3 runs 14 residues. Germline V gene data show CDR1 as MDHEN and CDR2 as SYDVKM. The V gene lost 2 bases and the J gene lost 4 bases, with 11 bases spanning the gap. The CDR3 nucleotides read TGTGCCAGCAGTTTAGGTGGAAGACTCTATGGCTACACCTTC. It specifies CASSLGGRLYGYTF.

The chain carries TRBV6-5 and TRBJ1-2; a possible D gene is TRBD1 (5 bases). Germline V lookup: CDR1 MNHEY, CDR2 SVGAGI. The V end lost 5 bases, the J end lost 3 bases, and 16 bases lay between the germline ends. This CDR3 contains 15 residues. CDR3 in amino acids: CASSIGVVGHYGYTF. Written as DNA, the CDR3 is TGTGCCAGCAGTATAGGGGTAGTGGGGCACTATGGCTACACCTTC.

This clone was counted a few times. The chain employs TRBV27 and TRBJ2-2; D gene unclear. V lost 6 bases and J lost 4, with 6 bases in between. CDR3 length: 12 residues. Germline CDR1 reads MNHEY; CDR2 reads SMNVEV (reference sequence). The chain's CDR3 is CASRRSTGELFF. CDR3 DNA: TGTGCCAGCAGACGTAGCACCGGGGAGCTGTTTTTT.

V is TRBV5-1 and J is TRBJ1-3, with 8 bases aligning to TRBD1. The CDR3 is 12 amino acids. The V segment lost 2 bases and the J segment 12 bases; nucleotides outside the gene matches: 4. The germline V gene has CDR1 SGHRS and CDR2 YFSETQ. The CDR3 here is CASSLGQGHIYF. In DNA, the CDR3 is TGCGCCAGCAGCTTAGGACAGGGTCACATATATTTT.

The rearrangement uses TRBV30 and TRBJ1-3; TRBD1 might be the D (6 bases). V gave up 5 bases and J gave up 0 bases, with 20 bases separating them. The CDR3 extends over 17 amino acids. Germline CDR1 and CDR2: GTSNPN and SVGIG (reference sequence). CDR3 nucleotides: TGTGCCTGGTTCTTCCCGTGGGGGCGAAGCTCTGGAAACACCATATATTTT. This sequence encodes CAWFFPWGRSSGNTIYF.

The rearrangement links TRBV29-1 to TRBJ2-2, with D unclear. The CDR3 has 12 residues. Germline V gene lookup returns CDR1 SQVTM and CDR2 ANQGSEA. Deletions cut 5 bases from V and 1 base from J, with 5 bases between. The CDR3 loop is CSVYGNTGELFF. In nucleotides, the CDR3 is TGCAGCGTTTACGGGAACACCGGGGAGCTGTTTTTT.

The chain joins TRBV29-1 to TRBJ2-1; TRBD2 agrees at 8 bases. V trimming: 4 bases; J trimming: 2 bases; junction bases outside the gene matches: 10. The germline V gene encodes CDR1 SQVTM and CDR2 ANQGSEA. This CDR3 has 16 amino acids. CDR3 loop: CSVVTPERGTYNEQFF. The CDR3 bases are TGCAGCGTTGTAACCCCCGAGCGGGGGACCTACAATGAGCAGTTCTTC.

There are a few counts of this clone. The limits of the CDR3 on the DNA are not certain, so only TCRdb's listed CDR3 is given. This chain connects TRBV7-3 to TRBJ1-1; the tabulated D call, TRBD1, remains unverified against the DNA. The CDR3 comprises 12 residues, both ends counted. Germline V gives CDR1 SGHTA, CDR2 FQGTGA. This chain's CDR3 is CASSFVGRGAHF.

The V call is TRBV5-1, the J call TRBJ1-1; 7 bases agree with TRBD1. The CDR3 has 15 residues. Germline V gene sequence: CDR1 SGHRS, CDR2 YFSETQ. J gave up 0 bases and V 4 bases, and 6 bases lay outside the gene matches. In DNA form, the CDR3 reads TGCGCCAGCAGCGAAAGACAGGGTGTGAACACTGAAGCTTTCTTT. This gives the protein CASSERQGVNTEAFF.

V usage is TRBV18 and J usage is TRBJ2-5; 7 bases fit TRBD2. The CDR3 spans 15 residues. The germline V gene has CDR1 KGHSH and CDR2 LQKENI. The ends lost 6 bases at V and 2 bases at J; junction bases unmatched: 9. Written as DNA, the CDR3 is TGTGCCAGCTCCCCCGGGGAGGGCGAACAAGAGACCCAGTACTTC. Translation: CASSPGEGEQETQYF. Complete variable domain (other parts from reference TRBV18 and TRBJ2-5): NAGVMQNPRHLVRRRGQEARLRCSPMKGHSHVYWYRQLPEEGLKFMVYLQKENIIDESGMPKERFSAEFPKEGPSILRIQQVVRGDSAAYFCASSPGEGEQETQYFGPGTRLLVL.

The chain couples TRBV29-1 to TRBJ1-3; tentative D call: TRBD1 (6 bases). Trimming left V 3 bases short and J 0 bases short, with 12 bases between. This CDR3 spans 15 amino acids. Germline V gene lookup returns CDR1 SQVTM and CDR2 ANQGSEA. For the CDR3, the DNA is TGCAGCGTTGACGGGGGGCCAGGCTCTGGAAACACCATATATTTT. Encoded protein: CSVDGGPGSGNTIYF.

The genes are TRBV6-5 and TRBJ1-2; no firm D call. Germline loops: CDR1 MNHEY, CDR2 SVGAGI. Trimming removed 0 bases at V and 4 bases at J, with 9 bases between. This CDR3 has 14 residues. The CDR3 sequence is CASSYSAETYGYTF. As DNA, the CDR3 is TGTGCCAGCAGTTACTCAGCAGAGACCTATGGCTACACCTTC.

The V and J genes are TRBV7-6 and TRBJ1-4, with TRBD1 matching 9 bases. Per the germline V gene, CDR1 is SGHVS and CDR2 is FNYEAQ. After removal of 5 bases from V and 6 bases from J, the junction contained 7 bases not matched to a gene. The CDR3 length is 15 residues. This CDR3 is CASSLTGTGYEKLFF. The CDR3 nucleotides read TGTGCCAGCAGCCTAACCGGGACAGGGTATGAAAAACTGTTTTTT.

This clone was seen a handful of times. V gene TRBV28 combines with J gene TRBJ1-1; D uncertain. Germline V lookup: CDR1 MDHEN, CDR2 SYDVKM. V lost 8 bases and J lost 1, with 5 bases in between. This CDR3 region has 11 residues. The chain's CDR3 is CASQQNTEAFF. CDR3 coding DNA: TGTGCCAGCCAACAGAACACTGAAGCTTTCTTT. The variable domain in full, with the rest retrieved from reference TRBV28 and TRBJ1-1, is DVKVTQSSRYLVKRTGEKVFLECVQDMDHENMFWYRQDPGLGLRLIYFSYDVKMKEKGDIPEGYSVSREKKERFSLILESASTNQTSMYLCASQQNTEAFFGQGTRLTVV.